These T cell receptor beta chains were read from a single sample in a study of human T cells and chemical hapten exposure. MiXCR, run by TCRdb on the RACE reads, gives a single entry per CDR3 protein. The sample includes about 380,000 distinct CDR3 sequences, nearly 5% of them seen just once. The input for sequencing was whole blood, taken in connection with sensitization to the hapten diphenylcyclopropenone (DPC). The receptors were sampled from a woman between 50 and 59 years old with alopecia areata. Some clones in this sample may be carry-over from other donors' samples. Both conserved end residues are part of each CDR3. A D gene is named only where the DNA matches it firmly. Some rows have no size entry. The others give once, few or many, or a class for an expanded clone.

TRBJ2-3,TRBV14,few,NA,CASSRLAADTQYF,TGTGCCAGCAGTCGACTTGCGGCAGATACGCAGTATTTT
TRBJ1-2,TRBV2,NA,NA,CASTRTVNYGYTF,TGTGCCAGCACTCGGACGGTAAACTATGGCTACACCTTC
TRBJ1-5,TRBV6-1,many,NA,CASTSSQPQHF,TGTGCCAGCACGTCGAGCCAGCCCCAGCATTTT
TRBJ1-5,TRBV28,many,NA,CASGTGQRTNQPQHF,TGTGCCAGCGGCACGGGCCAGAGAACCAATCAGCCCCAGCATTTT
TRBJ2-3,TRBV5-6,many,TRBD2,CASSLVSGGEDTQYF,TGTGCCAGCAGCTTGGTATCGGGAGGGGAGGATACGCAGTATTTT
TRBJ1-6,TRBV20-1,NA,NA,CSARGENNSPLHF,TGCAGTGCAAGAGGGGAGAATAATTCACCCCTCCACTTT
TRBJ2-7,TRBV30,few,TRBD1,CAWTTRDSRYEQYF,TGTGCCTGGACTACCCGGGACAGCCGGTACGAGCAGTACTTC
TRBJ1-6,TRBV27,NA,TRBD1,CASSLGSRGRSSPLHF,TGTGCCAGCAGTTTAGGGTCCAGGGGGCGAAGTTCACCCCTCCACTTT
TRBJ1-1,TRBV11-2,NA,NA,CASSLELGAADTEAFF,TGTGCCAGCAGCTTAGAACTGGGGGCGGCGGACACTGAAGCTTTCTTT
TRBJ2-7,TRBV7-2,many,NA,CASSPGSMGPYEQYF,TGTGCCAGCAGCCCCGGTTCCATGGGACCCTACGAGCAGTACTTC
TRBJ2-1,TRBV20-1,few,TRBD2,CSARGTSGVWEQFF,TGCAGTGCTAGGGGGACTAGCGGGGTTTGGGAACAGTTCTTC
TRBJ1-1,TRBV6-2/TRBV6-3,many,NA,CASSYGTHPNTEAFF,TGTGCCAGCAGTTACGGGACTCACCCAAACACTGAAGCTTTCTTT
TRBJ1-2,TRBV2,many,NA,CASPSPRGYGYTF,TGTGCCAGCCCTAGCCCCAGGGGCTATGGCTACACCTTC
TRBJ2-3,TRBV12-3/TRBV12-4,few,NA,CAISRATSTDTQYF,TGTGCCATCTCCAGGGCGACTAGCACAGATACGCAGTATTTT
TRBJ2-4,TRBV28,many,NA,CASSPPRGADKNIQYF,TGTGCCAGCAGTCCCCCTAGGGGGGCCGACAAAAACATTCAGTACTTC
TRBJ2-7,TRBV28,many,TRBD2,CATSRGGLAAYEQYF,TGTGCCACCAGCCGTGGGGGACTAGCGGCCTACGAGCAGTACTTC
TRBJ1-1,TRBV5-6,NA,NA,CASSSNWNTEAFF,TGTGCCAGCAGCTCCAACTGGAACACTGAAGCTTTCTTT
TRBJ1-4,TRBV24-1,once,NA,CATSEGKRRSNEKLFF,TGTGCCACCAGTGAGGGTAAAAGGAGGTCTAATGAAAAACTGTTTTTT
TRBJ1-1,TRBV6-1,NA,NA,CASSEAQNTEAFF,TGTGCCAGCAGTGAAGCCCAGAACACTGAAGCTTTCTTT
TRBJ1-5,TRBV6-2/TRBV6-3,many,TRBD1,CASSLTGGLDPQHF,TGTGCCAGCAGTCTGACAGGGGGCTTGGATCCCCAGCATTTT
TRBJ1-1,TRBV30,NA,NA,CAWRKGSDTEAFF,TGTGCCTGGAGAAAGGGTTCCGACACTGAAGCTTTCTTT
TRBJ2-7,TRBV27,NA,TRBD2,CASSLSLLAGGPYEQYF,TGTGCCAGCAGTTTATCGCTACTAGCGGGAGGGCCCTACGAGCAGTACTTC